This T cell receptor beta chain appears in the sequencing data of a study of shared clonotypes between healthy human individuals. The study, taken as a whole, reports: Naive subsets tended to show greater estimated richness than memory subsets.

The V segment lost 1 base and the J segment 4 bases; nucleotides outside the gene matches: 4. This CDR3 comprises 15 residues. CDR1 and CDR2 from the germline V gene are LNHDA and SQIVND (reference sequence). In regard to this clone: Its antigen is unidentified.

Measured with immunoSEQ multiplex PCR; TCRdb has only the in-frame clones, and not every one. The data contain about 1.1 million clones, roughly 80% of them singletons. V gene TRBV19 combines with J gene TRBJ1-2, with 9 bases aligning to TRBD1. Sample: memory CD4+ T cells from PBMCs. The subset is: CD45RA-negative fraction. This sequence originates from a man between 18 and 35 years old in good health. Some clones in this sample may be carry-over from other donors' samples. CDR3 region: CASSIVDRGTYGYTF. CDR3 in DNA: TGTGCCAGTAGTATAGTGGACAGGGGAACCTATGGCTACACCTTC. Full variable domain (rest looked up from reference TRBV19 and TRBJ1-2): DGGITQSPKYLFRKEGQNVTLSCEQNLNHDAMYWYRQDPGQGLRLIYYSQIVNDFQKGDIAEGYSVSREKKESFPLTVTSAQKNPTAFYLCASSIVDRGTYGYTFGSGTRLTVV.